This TCR beta chain came from a study of CD8 T cells in Susac syndrome (dated by TCRdb to about 2019). As for the study more broadly: The study used repertoire sequencing to test whether antigen drove CD8+ T cell activation and differentiation in Susac syndrome. Clonality of the CD8+ T cell repertoire was compared between about a dozen healthy donors, roughly 14 Susac syndrome patients and about 15 multiple sclerosis patients. Findings and caveats that apply to the study as a whole: The TCR sequencing and HLA analysis was acknowledged to have included a relatively small number of individuals.

RNA was extracted with the RNeasy kit and roughly 0.45 to 1 ug was reverse transcribed using random hexamers. TCR beta CDR3 regions were amplified with the immunoSEQ multiplex PCR assay covering 54 Vbeta and 13 Jbeta segments. PCR amplification bias was corrected by using a synthetic template baseline for primer optimization and computational correction. In the original analysis: Reads were annotated to V, D and J genes according to IMGT and were analyzed with immunoSEQ Analyzer, with only productive sequences retained. Clonality was calculated as one minus the Shannon entropy normalized by log2 of the number of productive unique sequences. Public and private clones were assessed among the 100 most prevalent clones of each patient and control. Clones were defined as Susac-specific when absent from the healthy and MS cohorts, from roughly 1,000 published viral clones and from other ImmuneACCESS disease sequences. TCRdb passed the public sequencing reads through fastp at Q25 and MiXCR, retaining productive beta sequences. Rows are combined by CDR3 protein, so each entry shows the most common genes and DNA. The V and J calls and clone size come from TCRdb's table, not from the authors' own analysis. This sample comprises about 300,000 distinct CDR3 sequences, 75% to 90% of them detected only once. More than 0.15% of the sample lies in the top ten.

This clonotype was recorded once. Its target antigen remains unknown. The input lacks base qualities; no much larger clone sits a single base away. One read alone is weak evidence. High-throughput TCR beta sequencing profiled peripheral blood CD8+ and CD4+ T cells from healthy donors, Susac syndrome patients and multiple sclerosis patients. The multiple sclerosis controls were treatment-naive patients who had stable or active relapsing-remitting disease and met the revised McDonald criteria. Bulk CD8+ and CD4+ T cells were purified by magnetic negative isolation, while CD8+ TEMRA cells were enriched using FACS. Blood was drawn into EDTA tubes, processed within 24 hours, and PBMCs were isolated by density gradient centrifugation. PBMCs intended for TCR sequencing were frozen in liquid nitrogen and were later thawed in a 37 degrees C water bath. The sorted or isolated CD4+, CD8+ and CD8+ TEMRA cells reached a purity of at least 90%.

V and J are truncated by 0 bases and 4 bases respectively, leaving an intervening sequence of 10 bases. The germline V gene encodes CDR1 KGHDR and CDR2 SFDVKD. The CDR3 spans 15 residues, from the cysteine through the phenylalanine. Just the 45-base CDR3 DNA is kept, in frame starting at base 1. This TCR derives from a human donor with multiple sclerosis. Sequenced: CD8+ T cells from PBMCs. This receptor chain uses TRBV24-1 and TRBJ2-3; the D segment could be TRBD1, given 5 matching bases. The DNA reads as follows: TGTGCCACCAGTGATTTGCAAGCGACAGCAGATACGCAGTATTTT. It translates to CATSDLQATADTQYF.